This entry describes one T cell receptor (beta chain). This specimen comes from a study of long-term antiretroviral therapy in people with HIV. This was the immunoSEQ v3.0 assay at survey level. The data were produced by immunoSEQ multiplex PCR, yet TCRdb's version contains in-frame clones alone and is incomplete. The data contain roughly 15,000 clones, around 84% of them seen just once; the ten biggest clones take up approximately 12%. The CDR3 consists of 12 residues. The ends were cut back, 5 bases at V and 5 bases at J, with 9 bases in the middle. The V gene's germline CDR1 is SGHNT and CDR2 YENEEA.

This receptor was obtained from a woman aged 40 to 50 with HIV. The chain uses TRBV11-3 and TRBJ2-5; D not certain. This specimen consisted of unsorted PBMCs, obtained more than 3.1 years after starting antiretroviral therapy. The CDR3 spells CASSVGRETQYF. The CDR3 bases are TGTGCCAGCAGCGTGGGTCGGGAGACCCAGTACTTC.